This T cell receptor beta chain was sequenced for a study of T-cell memory formation after mild COVID-19. As for the study in general: Largely, the TCR clusters proved donor specific.

TCRdb reprocessed the 5' RACE reads with MiXCR, giving one entry per CDR3 protein. The profile shows about 180,000 distinct CDR3 sequences, 16% of them singletons. This TCR came from an adult woman who had mild COVID-19 (a few samples of this study predate the infection). Cell type and time point are not known. Material: PBMCs or a T cell subset sorted from them (not recorded which).

In nucleotides, the CDR3 is TGTGCCAGCAGCTTTTCGGGAGCCTCCATTGAGCAGTTCTTC. It translates to CASSFSGASIEQFF. The V and J genes are TRBV7-9 and TRBJ2-1; tentatively, D is TRBD2 (6 bases). This CDR3 comprises 14 residues. V lost 3 bases, J lost 9 bases, and 15 bases lay in between. Looked up from germline, CDR1 is SEHNR and CDR2 is FQNEAQ (reference sequence).